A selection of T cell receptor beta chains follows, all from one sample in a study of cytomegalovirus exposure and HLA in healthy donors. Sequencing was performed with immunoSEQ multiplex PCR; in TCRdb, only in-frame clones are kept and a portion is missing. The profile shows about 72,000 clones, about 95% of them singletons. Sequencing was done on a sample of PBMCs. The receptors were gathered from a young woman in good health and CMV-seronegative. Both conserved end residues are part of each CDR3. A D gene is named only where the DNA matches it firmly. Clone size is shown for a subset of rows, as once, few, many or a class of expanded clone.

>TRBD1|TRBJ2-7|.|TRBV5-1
CASSYRGRDEQYF
TGCGCCAGCAGCTACAGGGGGCGCGATGAGCAGTACTTC
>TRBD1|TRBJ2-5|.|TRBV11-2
CASSLAWTGQETQYF
TGTGCCAGCAGCTTAGCATGGACAGGGCAAGAGACCCAGTACTTC
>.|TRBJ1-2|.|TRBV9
CASSVSPGIHYGYTF
TGTGCCAGCAGCGTATCACCGGGGATCCACTATGGCTACACCTTC
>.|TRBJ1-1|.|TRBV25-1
CASSDTGGTEAFF
TGTGCCAGCAGTGATACCGGGGGCACTGAAGCTTTCTTT
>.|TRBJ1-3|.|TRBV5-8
CASSLLRTSGNTIYF
TGTGCCAGCAGCTTATTACGGACATCTGGAAACACCATATATTTT
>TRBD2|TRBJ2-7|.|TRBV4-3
CASSQDRLATRDYEQYF
TGCGCCAGCAGCCAAGATCGACTAGCGACCAGGGACTACGAGCAGTACTTC
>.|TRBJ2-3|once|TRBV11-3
CASSLGDSGTDTQYF
TGTGCCAGCAGCTTAGGGGACAGCGGGACAGATACGCAGTATTTT
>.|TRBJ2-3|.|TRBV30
CAWTGGLASTDTQYF
TGTGCCTGGACCGGCGGGCTAGCTAGCACAGATACGCAGTATTTT
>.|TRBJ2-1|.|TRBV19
CASIRAVGGLDEQFF
TGTGCCAGTATCCGAGCAGTGGGGGGGCTAGACGAGCAGTTCTTC
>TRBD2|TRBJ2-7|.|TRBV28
CASSFPREGNYEQYF
TGTGCCAGCAGTTTCCCTCGGGAGGGAAACTACGAGCAGTACTTC
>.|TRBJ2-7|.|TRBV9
CASSGSAGFTYEQYF
TGTGCCAGCAGCGGCTCGGCAGGCTTCACCTACGAGCAGTACTTC
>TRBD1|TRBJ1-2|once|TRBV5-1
CASSQSSGTGPGYTF
TGCGCCAGCAGCCAATCCTCCGGGACAGGGCCCGGCTACACCTTC
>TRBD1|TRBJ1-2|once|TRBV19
CASSILGQGTYGYTF
TGTGCCAGTAGTATTTTGGGACAGGGGACTTATGGCTACACCTTC
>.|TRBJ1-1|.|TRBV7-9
CASSQAGNTEAFF
TGTGCCAGCAGCCAAGCGGGGAACACTGAAGCTTTCTTT
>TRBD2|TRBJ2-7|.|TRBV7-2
CASSWGGSPYEQYF
TGTGCCAGCAGCTGGGGGGGGTCCCCCTACGAGCAGTACTTC
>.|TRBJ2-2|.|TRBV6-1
CASSVTGNTGELFF
TGTGCCAGCAGTGTTACAGGAAACACCGGGGAGCTGTTTTTT
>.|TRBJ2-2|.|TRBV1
CTSSRETSGGPHNTGELFF
TGCACCAGCAGCCGAGAGACTAGCGGGGGACCCCATAACACCGGGGAGCTGTTTTTT
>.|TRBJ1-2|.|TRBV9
CASSLTGNSNYGYTF
TGTGCCAGCAGTCTCACGGGAAATTCTAACTATGGCTACACCTTC
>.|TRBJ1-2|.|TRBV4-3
CASSQDLWQVVWGGYTF
TGCGCCAGCAGCCAAGATTTATGGCAGGTTGTTTGGGGCGGCTACACCTTC
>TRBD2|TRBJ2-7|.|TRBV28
CASRRTLGGAYEQYF
TGTGCCAGCAGACGGACCTTGGGGGGGGCCTACGAGCAGTACTTC
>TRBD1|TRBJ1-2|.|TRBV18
CASSAGTGNYGYTF
TGTGCCAGCTCAGCCGGGACAGGGAACTATGGCTACACCTTC
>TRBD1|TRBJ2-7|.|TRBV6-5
CASSAVTGQIYEQYF
TGTGCCAGCAGCGCCGTGACAGGGCAGATCTACGAGCAGTACTTC
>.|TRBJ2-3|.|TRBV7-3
CASSLGRVAGGTDTQYF
TGTGCCAGCAGCTTAGGAAGGGTGGCAGGGGGCACAGATACGCAGTATTTT